The clone carrying this T cell receptor beta chain appeared a few times. Its specificity is not known. This specimen comes from a study of T cell repertoires in cytomegalovirus infection. Each CDR3 protein gets one entry after TCRdb re-called the reads with MiXCR. The sample has approximately 990,000 distinct CDR3 sequences, around 32% seen once; the top ten hold around an eighth. This TCR came from a human donor in good health (CMV status not recorded). Some clones in this sample may be carry-over from other donors' samples. The sequences come from cultured CD8+ T cells from PBMCs, collected from culture after CMV antigen stimulation.

The DNA of the CDR3 is TGTGCCAGCAGCCCCGGACACGCCACAGATACGCAGTATTTT. Protein sequence: CASSPGHATDTQYF. J is TRBJ2-3 and V is TRBV7-2; D may be TRBD1 (5 bases). Germline loops: CDR1 SGHTA, CDR2 FQGNSA. CDR3 length equals 14 residues. Trimming took 5 bases from V and 2 from J, leaving 11 bases between them.